A single TCR beta chain is shown here with its context. Its specificity is not known. MiXCR, applied by TCRdb to the reads, yields one record per CDR3 protein. The data contain about 150,000 distinct CDR3 sequences, over 30% of them singletons. The sample belongs to a study of T cell repertoires in cytomegalovirus infection. V lost 6 bases and J lost 4, with 19 bases in between. From germline, CDR1 is LNHDA and CDR2 SQIVND (reference sequence). The CDR3 covers 16 residues. Specimen: CD8+ T cells from cultured PBMCs, collected from culture after CMV antigen stimulation. The V and J genes are TRBV19 and TRBJ2-1, with a possible D match to TRBD1 (6 bases). This sequence was found in a human donor in good health (CMV status not recorded). Some clones in this sample may be carry-over from other donors' samples. The CDR3 sequence: CASSHPPTGKYNEQFF. CDR3 bases: TGTGCCAGTAGCCATCCTCCAACAGGGAAATACAATGAGCAGTTCTTC.